The 20 T cell receptor beta chains presented below share a single source sample, sequenced in a study of Ad26.COV2.S vaccination and SARS-CoV-2 variants. The treatment is: around 19 received Ad26.COV2.S at low or high dose, single or two shots; five or six received placebo; per-sample allocation not given. Each sample was drawn 63 days after the first injection (of vaccine or placebo). Data came from immunoSEQ multiplex PCR; TCRdb stores just in-frame clones and leaves some out. The data hold 300,000 to 450,000 clones, with approximately 84% observed a single time. The sample was peripheral blood, taken in a trial of Ad26.COV2.S vaccine versus placebo. These TCRs come from a person aged 18 to 65 who received the Ad26.COV2.S COVID-19 vaccine or a placebo.

V gene TRBV28 combines with J gene TRBJ1-4; 10 positions match TRBD1. V trimming: 6 bases; J trimming: 7 bases; junction bases outside the gene matches: 8. Germline V gene sequence: CDR1 MDHEN, CDR2 SYDVKM. CDR3 size: 15 residues. CDR3 bases: TGTGCCAGCAGCCGACAGGGGGCTGGGGGTGAAAAACTGTTTTTT. This translates into CASSRQGAGGEKLFF.

This rearrangement joins TRBV7-9 to TRBJ1-1, with D unresolved. From germline, CDR1 is SEHNR and CDR2 FQNEAQ (reference sequence). Trimming stripped 4 bases from V and 6 bases from J, with 9 bases between. The CDR3 is made up of 12 amino acids. CDR3 sequence (DNA): TGTGCCAGCAGCTCCCCTTGGGCTGAAGCTTTCTTT. This translates into CASSSPWAEAFF.

The chain has TRBV28 and TRBJ1-5; D is undetermined. This CDR3 has 12 amino acids. Germline V gene sequence: CDR1 MDHEN, CDR2 SYDVKM. V was trimmed by 3 bases and J by 7 bases, leaving 7 bases between them. The CDR3 DNA follows: TGTGCCAGCAGTTTGGTCACACAGCCCCAGCATTTT. Translation: CASSLVTQPQHF.

This chain uses TRBV5-1 with TRBJ2-3; possible D gene TRBD1, 6 bases. CDR3 length: 15 amino acids. Looked up from germline, CDR1 is SGHRS and CDR2 is YFSETQ. Deletions cut 3 bases from V and 1 base from J, with 12 bases between. The CDR3 protein is CASSYSGAGTDTQYF. In nucleotides, the CDR3 is TGCGCCAGCAGCTACTCAGGGGCGGGCACAGATACGCAGTATTTT.

V is TRBV11-2 and J is TRBJ2-5, with D possibly matching TRBD1 (5 bases). There are 16 residues in the CDR3. Trimming pared 2 bases from V and 2 bases from J, leaving 15 bases between. Germline CDR1 and CDR2: SGHAT and FQNNGV. The CDR3 loop is CASSLRPGQNQETQYF. Written as DNA, the CDR3 is TGTGCCAGCAGCTTAAGGCCAGGGCAAAATCAAGAGACCCAGTACTTC. Supplemented by reference TRBV11-2 and TRBJ2-5, the full variable domain reads EAGVAQSPRYKIIEKRQSVAFWCNPISGHATLYWYQQILGQGPKLLIQFQNNGVVDDSQLPKDRFSAERLKGVDSTLKIQPAKLEDSAVYLCASSLRPGQNQETQYFGPGTRLLVL.

The chain's CDR3 is CASSQTGLQTTQYF. Written as DNA, the CDR3 is TGTGCCAGCAGCCAGACGGGACTACAAACAACCCAGTACTTC. V gene TRBV3-1 (or the pseudogene TRBV3-2) combines with J gene TRBJ2-5; 7 bases are a match to TRBD2. J lost 8 bases, V lost 3 bases, and 9 bases had no gene match. The CDR3 runs 14 residues. CDR1 is LGHDT and CDR2 is YNNKEL in the germline V gene (reference sequence).

In this sample, this clone turned up once. The rearrangement links TRBV11-3 to TRBJ1-1; D uncertain. The V end was cut by 5 bases, the J end by 0 bases, with 16 bases between. Germline loops: CDR1 SGHNT, CDR2 YENEEA. The CDR3 extends over 16 amino acids. CDR3 protein: CASSPSGVALNTEAFF. The CDR3 DNA reads TGTGCCAGCAGCCCGTCGGGAGTAGCACTGAACACTGAAGCTTTCTTT. The full variable domain, in which reference TRBV11-3 and TRBJ1-1 provide the parts outside the CDR3, is EAGVVQSPRYKIIEKKQPVAFWCNPISGHNTLYWYLQNLGQGPELLIRYENEEAVDDSQLPKDRFSAERLKGVDSTLKIQPAELGDSAVYLCASSPSGVALNTEAFFGQGTRLTVV.

The gene calls are TRBV6-5 and TRBJ2-2, with D maybe TRBD1 (6 bases). The CDR3 runs 15 residues. Germline-derived CDR1 and CDR2 are MNHEY and SVGAGI. V was pared by 2 bases and J by 9 bases, with 16 bases between. Here the CDR3 DNA reads TGTGCCAGCAGTTACAGGACTCCCGACAGGAGGGAGCTGTTTTTT. As protein: CASSYRTPDRRELFF.

As concerns this clone: The sample carries other DNA sequences with the same CDR3. The V and J genes are TRBV18 and TRBJ1-1; possibly TRBD1 for D (5 bases). The germline V gene encodes CDR1 KGHSH and CDR2 LQKENI. The CDR3 loop spans 13 amino acids. Trimming cost V 2 bases and J 2 bases, with 6 bases left between them. CDR3 bases: TGTGCCAGCTCACCAACAGGCAACACTGAAGCTTTCTTT. Translated: CASSPTGNTEAFF.

This chain connects TRBV7-9 to TRBJ2-1; D could derive from TRBD1 or TRBD2 (5 bases each). The CDR3 totals 17 residues. Trimming removed 2 bases at V and 5 bases at J, with 19 bases between. CDR1 and CDR2 (germline): SEHNR, FQNEAQ (reference sequence). CDR3 region: CASSLPPGRGGDNEQFF. Written as DNA, the CDR3 is TGTGCCAGCAGCTTACCTCCGGGACGTGGTGGCGACAATGAGCAGTTCTTC.

This chain uses TRBV27 with TRBJ2-3; D is unclear. Germline values: CDR1 MNHEY, CDR2 SMNVEV (reference sequence). The CDR3 loop spans 16 amino acids. Trimming took off 4 bases at V and 2 bases at J, with 16 bases between the two ends. The CDR3 DNA sequence: TGTGCCAGCAGTTCTCGACTCGACCCAAACACAGATACGCAGTATTTT. Translation: CASSSRLDPNTDTQYF.

The chain joins TRBV28 to TRBJ1-1; possibly TRBD1 for D (5 bases). Trimming removed 5 bases at V and 5 bases at J, with 18 bases between. The CDR3 consists of 15 residues. Germline lookup yields CDR1 MDHEN and CDR2 SYDVKM. As DNA, the CDR3 is TGTGCCAGCAGTCCGTCGGGGGGGGTTCAGACTGAAGCTTTCTTT. It is translated as CASSPSGGVQTEAFF.

This sequence joins TRBV7-2 and TRBJ2-2; D perhaps matches TRBD1 (6 bases). Germline V gene lookup returns CDR1 SGHTA and CDR2 FQGNSA. CDR3 size: 15 residues. Trimming stripped 4 bases from V and 0 bases from J, with 9 bases between. The CDR3 region is CASSSEGANTGELFF. The CDR3 DNA follows: TGTGCCAGCAGCTCTGAGGGGGCGAACACCGGGGAGCTGTTTTTT.

The genes are TRBV5-4 and TRBJ2-5; 8 nucleotides line up with TRBD1. The V gene's germline CDR1 is SGHNT and CDR2 YYREEE (reference sequence). V lost 4 bases to trimming and J lost 6 bases; unmatched junction nucleotides: 17. This CDR3 is 17 amino acids long. DNA for the CDR3: TGTGCCAGCAGCCCAGGGGGCTCTGACAGGGTACATAAGACCCAGTACTTC. It specifies CASSPGGSDRVHKTQYF.

The J gene is TRBJ2-3, the V gene TRBV5-6, with TRBD2 matching 10 bases. The length of the CDR3 is 15 residues. Germline values: CDR1 SGHDT, CDR2 YYEEEE. The V segment lost 1 base and the J segment 9 bases; nucleotides outside the gene matches: 8. CDR3 sequence reads: CASSLQSSGGPTQYF. For the CDR3, the DNA is TGTGCCAGCAGCTTGCAGAGTAGCGGGGGGCCAACGCAGTATTTT.

This chain uses TRBV6-5 with TRBJ2-7; D remains ambiguous. This CDR3 spans 12 amino acids. V was clipped by 8 bases and J by 0 bases, with 8 bases between them. Germline V gives CDR1 MNHEY, CDR2 SVGAGI. CDR3 sequence reads: CASLGSSYEQYF. The CDR3 DNA reads TGTGCCAGCCTGGGTAGCTCCTACGAGCAGTACTTC.

The CDR3 loop is CASSLEGTYNTEAFF. CDR3 nucleotide sequence: TGTGCCAGCAGTTTAGAGGGGACATATAACACTGAAGCTTTCTTT. The V call is TRBV27, the J call TRBJ1-1; D is possibly TRBD1 (6 bases). The CDR3 has 15 residues. Germline V gene lookup returns CDR1 MNHEY and CDR2 SMNVEV (reference sequence). Deletions cut 2 bases from V and 2 bases from J, with 12 bases between.

Regarding this clone: Other nucleotide sequences from this sample produce the same CDR3. V and J are TRBV18 and TRBJ1-2, with a tentative D call TRBD1 (5 bases). Germline CDR1 and CDR2: KGHSH and LQKENI. The CDR3 has 14 amino acids. The V end was cut by 0 bases, the J end by 5 bases, with 10 bases between. This CDR3 reads CASSPPGGGYGYTF. DNA for the CDR3: TGTGCCAGCTCACCACCCGGGGGGGGTTATGGCTACACCTTC.

The chain couples TRBV27 to TRBJ2-1; TRBD2 matches 9 bases. The V and J ends lost 7 bases and 5 bases, in that order; junction bases with no gene match: 3. In germline, CDR1 is MNHEY, CDR2 SMNVEV (reference sequence). The CDR3 extends over 13 amino acids. CDR3 in amino acids: CASKPSGDNEQFF. In nucleotides, the CDR3 is TGTGCCAGCAAGCCTAGCGGGGACAATGAGCAGTTCTTC.

The chain uses TRBV27 and TRBJ1-1, with 9 bases fitting TRBD1. Germline CDR1 reads MNHEY; CDR2 reads SMNVEV (reference sequence). Germline trimming cut 3 bases from V and 1 base from J; bases unmatched to any gene: 12. The CDR3 loop spans 18 amino acids. CDR3 protein: CASSLGRDRALRNTEAFF. For the CDR3, the DNA is TGTGCCAGCAGTTTGGGCAGGGACAGGGCTCTCAGGAACACTGAAGCTTTCTTT.